What follows describes a single T cell receptor (beta chain). These data come from a study of blood T cell repertoires in COVID-19. Looking at the study overall: The study drew acute and convalescent COVID-19 samples from the United States, Italy and Spain.

V was trimmed by 0 bases and J by 5 bases, leaving 14 bases between them. Germline lookup yields CDR1 SGDLS and CDR2 YYNGEE. The CDR3 consists of 15 residues. Method: immunoSEQ multiplex PCR; TCRdb's copy keeps in-frame clones and lacks some. The profile covers hundreds of thousands of clones, with 80% to 90% appearing a single time and 1.4% to 1.5% taken by the ten largest. V and J are TRBV9 and TRBJ2-5, with D perhaps matching TRBD2 (7 bases). The material sequenced was peripheral blood. The receptor comes from a woman in her 30s with active or convalescent COVID-19. CDR3 DNA: TGTGCCAGCAGCGTAGGCGGGGGCGCATGGGAGACCCAGTACTTC. Translated: CASSVGGGAWETQYF.